The rows below give T cell receptor beta chains drawn from one sample of a study of T-cell reconstitution after alpha-beta-depleted transplantation in children. TCRdb used MiXCR to reprocess the PCR reads, holding one entry per CDR3 protein. The data hold about 610,000 distinct CDR3 sequences, with roughly a tenth observed a single time. The specimen was PBMCs from the stem cell graft donor, collected from the stem cell graft. The receptors derive from a human donor who donated a stem cell graft to a child with acute myeloid leukemia. CDR3s include the opening cysteine and the closing phenylalanine or tryptophan. The D gene is left open where the match is weak. The size of a clone is reported for some rows only, either as once, few or many, or as a class for expanded clones.

len: 14
abundance: few
d_gene: NA
v_gene: TRBV5-5
j_gene: TRBJ2-3
CDR3aa: CASSLKWGPDTQYF
CDR3nt: TGTGCCAGCAGCTTGAAGTGGGGCCCAGATACGCAGTATTTT

len: 14
abundance: few
d_gene: TRBD1
v_gene: TRBV20-1
j_gene: TRBJ2-7
CDR3aa: CSAASGTGGDEQYF
CDR3nt: TGCAGTGCTGCATCCGGGACAGGGGGGGACGAGCAGTACTTC

len: 13
abundance: NA
d_gene: NA
v_gene: TRBV7-6
j_gene: TRBJ2-2
CDR3aa: CASSGINTGELFF
CDR3nt: TGTGCCAGCAGCGGAATAAACACCGGGGAGCTGTTTTTT

len: 17
abundance: few
d_gene: TRBD2
v_gene: TRBV6-5
j_gene: TRBJ2-1
CDR3aa: CASSYSLGLAGNNEQFF
CDR3nt: TGTGCCAGCAGTTACTCGCTCGGACTAGCGGGGAACAATGAGCAGTTCTTC

len: 14
abundance: NA
d_gene: NA
v_gene: TRBV5-1
j_gene: TRBJ2-7
CDR3aa: CASSLSGSYYEQYF
CDR3nt: TGCGCCAGCAGCTTGTCGGGCTCCTACTACGAGCAGTACTTC

len: 15
abundance: many
d_gene: TRBD1
v_gene: TRBV25-1
j_gene: TRBJ2-6
CDR3aa: CASSRRDRQNDVLTF
CDR3nt: TGTGCCAGCAGTAGGCGGGACAGGCAGAATGACGTCCTGACTTTC

len: 11
abundance: NA
d_gene: NA
v_gene: TRBV27
j_gene: TRBJ2-2
CDR3aa: CASRENGELFF
CDR3nt: TGTGCCAGCAGGGAGAACGGGGAGCTGTTTTTT

len: 16
abundance: NA
d_gene: TRBD2
v_gene: TRBV20-1
j_gene: TRBJ2-1
CDR3aa: CSARVGGTTNYNEQFF
CDR3nt: TGCAGTGCTAGAGTGGGAGGGACTACGAATTACAATGAGCAGTTCTTC

len: 17
abundance: NA
d_gene: NA
v_gene: TRBV12-3/TRBV12-4
j_gene: TRBJ2-1
CDR3aa: CASRGTDSASPRREQFF
CDR3nt: TGTGCCAGCAGGGGCACAGACAGCGCCTCCCCCCGTCGGGAGCAGTTCTTC

len: 13
abundance: NA
d_gene: TRBD1
v_gene: TRBV10-3
j_gene: TRBJ2-5
CDR3aa: CASGGQAEETQYF
CDR3nt: TGTGCATCAGGAGGACAGGCAGAAGAGACCCAGTACTTC

len: 14
abundance: few
d_gene: TRBD1
v_gene: TRBV20-1
j_gene: TRBJ1-2
CDR3aa: CSASNNRDSYGYTF
CDR3nt: TGCAGTGCTAGCAATAACCGGGACAGCTATGGCTACACCTTC

len: 15
abundance: many
d_gene: TRBD2
v_gene: TRBV15
j_gene: TRBJ2-7
CDR3aa: CATSSSSGTSYEQYF
CDR3nt: TGTGCCACCAGCAGCTCTAGCGGGACCTCCTACGAGCAGTACTTC

len: 13
abundance: many
d_gene: NA
v_gene: TRBV28
j_gene: TRBJ2-3
CDR3aa: CASRWGVADTQYF
CDR3nt: TGTGCCAGCAGGTGGGGGGTGGCAGATACGCAGTATTTT

len: 10
abundance: NA
d_gene: NA
v_gene: TRBV20-1
j_gene: TRBJ2-1
CDR3aa: CSALVHEQFF
CDR3nt: TGCAGTGCCCTCGTCCATGAGCAGTTCTTC

len: 16
abundance: few
d_gene: TRBD2
v_gene: TRBV27
j_gene: TRBJ2-2
CDR3aa: CASSSGLASNTGELFF
CDR3nt: TGTGCCAGCAGTTCGGGACTAGCCTCGAACACCGGGGAGCTGTTTTTT

len: 14
abundance: NA
d_gene: TRBD1
v_gene: TRBV7-6
j_gene: TRBJ2-7
CDR3aa: CASSLAPRGSEQYF
CDR3nt: TGTGCCAGCAGCTTAGCCCCCAGGGGGAGCGAGCAGTACTTC

len: 14
abundance: many
d_gene: NA
v_gene: TRBV20-1
j_gene: TRBJ2-7
CDR3aa: CSASLGASYYEQYF
CDR3nt: TGCAGTGCTAGTCTTGGGGCGTCTTACTACGAGCAGTACTTC

len: 16
abundance: many
d_gene: TRBD1
v_gene: TRBV15
j_gene: TRBJ1-1
CDR3aa: CATTLRDRGRGTEAFF
CDR3nt: TGTGCCACCACCCTACGGGACAGGGGAAGAGGCACTGAAGCTTTCTTT

len: 15
abundance: few
d_gene: NA
v_gene: TRBV28
j_gene: TRBJ2-7
CDR3aa: CASSTLAEGGCEQYF
CDR3nt: TGTGCCAGCAGTACCTTAGCGGAGGGGGGCTGCGAGCAGTACTTC

len: 13
abundance: many
d_gene: NA
v_gene: TRBV25-1
j_gene: TRBJ2-1
CDR3aa: CASSDGGGDEQFF
CDR3nt: TGTGCCAGCAGTGATGGAGGGGGCGATGAGCAGTTCTTC

len: 14
abundance: NA
d_gene: TRBD1
v_gene: TRBV20-1
j_gene: TRBJ1-5
CDR3aa: CSARVTGVEQPQHF
CDR3nt: TGCAGTGCTAGAGTGACAGGGGTGGAACAGCCCCAGCATTTT

len: 15
abundance: NA
d_gene: NA
v_gene: TRBV14
j_gene: TRBJ2-1
CDR3aa: CASSQVGAPYNEQFF
CDR3nt: TGTGCCAGCAGCCAAGTGGGGGCCCCCTACAATGAGCAGTTCTTC

len: 16
abundance: few
d_gene: NA
v_gene: TRBV6-5
j_gene: TRBJ1-5
CDR3aa: CASSQAGVYSNQPQHF
CDR3nt: TGTGCCAGCTCCCAGGCCGGGGTCTATAGCAATCAGCCCCAGCATTTT

len: 14
abundance: NA
d_gene: TRBD2
v_gene: TRBV9
j_gene: TRBJ2-5
CDR3aa: CASSPREGRETQYF
CDR3nt: TGTGCCAGCAGCCCGCGGGAGGGCCGGGAGACCCAGTACTTC

len: 14
abundance: NA
d_gene: NA
v_gene: TRBV20-1
j_gene: TRBJ1-1
CDR3aa: CSARGDGGSTEAFF
CDR3nt: TGCAGTGCCCGGGGGGACGGTGGAAGCACTGAAGCTTTCTTT

len: 16
abundance: NA
d_gene: NA
v_gene: TRBV2
j_gene: TRBJ1-4
CDR3aa: CASSELIGTRNEKLFF
CDR3nt: TGTGCCAGCAGTGAATTAATCGGGACGAGGAATGAAAAACTGTTTTTT

len: 13
abundance: many
d_gene: NA
v_gene: TRBV5-6
j_gene: TRBJ2-5
CDR3aa: CASSFRGMETQYF
CDR3nt: TGTGCCAGCAGCTTTAGAGGGATGGAGACCCAGTACTTC

len: 12
abundance: few
d_gene: NA
v_gene: TRBV28
j_gene: TRBJ2-7
CDR3aa: CASSRDGNEQYF
CDR3nt: TGTGCCAGCAGCCGAGACGGGAACGAGCAGTACTTC

len: 16
abundance: NA
d_gene: TRBD2
v_gene: TRBV7-8
j_gene: TRBJ2-3
CDR3aa: CASSRLRGVGTDTQYF
CDR3nt: TGTGCCAGCAGCCGTCTTCGGGGGGTTGGCACAGATACGCAGTATTTT

len: 15
abundance: many
d_gene: NA
v_gene: TRBV12-3/TRBV12-4
j_gene: TRBJ2-2
CDR3aa: CASSLTGRRTGELFF
CDR3nt: TGTGCCAGCAGCCTCACAGGGAGGAGAACCGGGGAGCTGTTTTTT

len: 15
abundance: NA
d_gene: NA
v_gene: TRBV9
j_gene: TRBJ2-7
CDR3aa: CASSQAAARTGEQYF
CDR3nt: TGTGCCAGCAGCCAAGCGGCCGCCCGCACAGGGGAGCAGTACTTC

len: 14
abundance: many
d_gene: NA
v_gene: TRBV5-6
j_gene: TRBJ2-7
CDR3aa: CASSLFRDSYEQYF
CDR3nt: TGTGCCAGCAGCTTGTTCCGAGACTCCTACGAGCAGTACTTC

len: 15
abundance: few
d_gene: NA
v_gene: TRBV3-1
j_gene: TRBJ2-7
CDR3aa: CASSLNAQGLYEQYF
CDR3nt: TGTGCCAGCAGCCTAAACGCTCAAGGACTCTACGAGCAGTACTTC

len: 16
abundance: few
d_gene: TRBD2
v_gene: TRBV6-1
j_gene: TRBJ2-2
CDR3aa: CASSGTSGIPTGELFF
CDR3nt: TGTGCCAGCAGTGGGACTAGCGGGATCCCAACCGGGGAGCTGTTTTTT

len: 12
abundance: many
d_gene: NA
v_gene: TRBV3-1
j_gene: TRBJ2-7
CDR3aa: CASSQESYEQYF
CDR3nt: TGTGCCAGCAGCCAAGAGAGCTACGAGCAGTACTTC

len: 20
abundance: few
d_gene: NA
v_gene: TRBV6-2/TRBV6-3
j_gene: TRBJ1-4
CDR3aa: CASSYRSQEYLQLTNEKLFF
CDR3nt: TGTGCCAGCAGTTATAGGTCCCAGGAGTATCTACAACTGACTAATGAAAAACTGTTTTTT

len: 17
abundance: few
d_gene: TRBD1
v_gene: TRBV20-1
j_gene: TRBJ2-6
CDR3aa: CSARDGQGASGANVLTF
CDR3nt: TGCAGTGCTAGAGACGGACAGGGGGCTTCTGGGGCCAACGTCCTGACTTTC

len: 17
abundance: NA
d_gene: TRBD2
v_gene: TRBV3-1
j_gene: TRBJ2-1
CDR3aa: CASSKDGRGRAGIEQFF
CDR3nt: TGTGCCAGCTCCAAAGATGGCCGCGGGAGGGCCGGTATTGAGCAGTTCTTC

len: 18
abundance: NA
d_gene: TRBD1
v_gene: TRBV12-3/TRBV12-4
j_gene: TRBJ2-1
CDR3aa: CASTPGTGLGATYNEQFF
CDR3nt: TGTGCCAGCACCCCCGGGACAGGCCTCGGAGCGACGTACAATGAGCAGTTCTTC

len: 17
abundance: many
d_gene: TRBD2
v_gene: TRBV5-5
j_gene: TRBJ2-1
CDR3aa: CASSFDSGRAGGNEQFF
CDR3nt: TGTGCCAGCAGCTTCGACAGCGGGAGGGCTGGGGGGAATGAGCAGTTCTTC

len: 14
abundance: NA
d_gene: NA
v_gene: TRBV11-2
j_gene: TRBJ1-1
CDR3aa: CASSLAPFSTEAFF
CDR3nt: TGTGCCAGCAGCTTAGCCCCCTTCAGCACTGAAGCTTTCTTT

len: 15
abundance: NA
d_gene: TRBD2
v_gene: TRBV6-1
j_gene: TRBJ2-7
CDR3aa: CASREIAGGRYEQYF
CDR3nt: TGTGCCAGCAGGGAGATAGCGGGAGGCCGCTACGAGCAGTACTTC

len: 15
abundance: many
d_gene: TRBD1
v_gene: TRBV30
j_gene: TRBJ2-3
CDR3aa: CAWSVRTGGQDTQYF
CDR3nt: TGTGCCTGGAGTGTAAGGACAGGGGGCCAAGATACGCAGTATTTT

len: 15
abundance: NA
d_gene: TRBD1
v_gene: TRBV7-9
j_gene: TRBJ1-2
CDR3aa: CASSSNDRGNHGYTF
CDR3nt: TGTGCCAGCAGCTCAAACGACAGGGGAAATCATGGCTACACCTTC

len: 12
abundance: many
d_gene: NA
v_gene: TRBV20-1
j_gene: TRBJ2-1
CDR3aa: CSANSGRNEQFF
CDR3nt: TGCAGTGCTAACTCCGGTAGGAATGAGCAGTTCTTC

len: 14
abundance: NA
d_gene: NA
v_gene: TRBV7-2
j_gene: TRBJ2-1
CDR3aa: CASSLAQSFNEQFF
CDR3nt: TGTGCCAGCAGCTTAGCGCAGTCCTTCAATGAGCAGTTCTTC

len: 13
abundance: NA
d_gene: NA
v_gene: TRBV20-1
j_gene: TRBJ1-5
CDR3aa: CSARDQALSPQHF
CDR3nt: TGCAGTGCTAGAGATCAGGCGCTATCGCCCCAGCATTTT